What follows are 17 T cell receptor beta chains derived from one specimen sequenced in a study of CD4+ T cells in melanoma. TCRdb's copy holds only in-frame clones and misses some; the assay was immunoSEQ multiplex PCR. The top ten hold about 1.5% of the sample, which has around 130,000 clones, around 90% seen once. The receptor source for this set is a human donor with melanoma.

V usage is TRBV11-3 and J usage is TRBJ1-5, with D perhaps TRBD1 (5 bases). The V end was cut by 6 bases, the J end by 11 bases, with 11 bases between. The CDR3 extends over 11 amino acids. The V gene's germline CDR1 is SGHNT and CDR2 YENEEA. The CDR3 DNA sequence: TGTGCCAGCAGTCCCCGGGGGGCCCAGCATTTT. It translates to CASSPRGAQHF. Full variable domain (rest looked up from reference TRBV11-3 and TRBJ1-5): EAGVVQSPRYKIIEKKQPVAFWCNPISGHNTLYWYLQNLGQGPELLIRYENEEAVDDSQLPKDRFSAERLKGVDSTLKIQPAELGDSAVYLCASSPRGAQHFGDGTRLSIL.

The gene calls are TRBV4-1 and TRBJ2-2; TRBD2 agrees at 8 bases. The junction had 9 bases not matched to a gene; V was cut back by 0 bases and J by 6 bases. The germline V gene has CDR1 MGHRA and CDR2 YSYEKL. This CDR3 is 17 amino acids long. CDR3 nucleotide sequence: TGCGCCAGCAGCCAAGATTCCGTCGCGGGGGGTCCCGGGGAGCTGTTTTTT. It codes for CASSQDSVAGGPGELFF.

This chain links TRBV2 with TRBJ1-4, with D tentatively TRBD1 (5 bases). CDR3 size: 15 residues. Germline V gene sequence: CDR1 SNHLY, CDR2 FYNNEI. V gave up 9 bases and J gave up 1 base, with 15 bases separating them. The CDR3 DNA reads TGTGCCAGTGGTAGGGGAATCGGAACTAATGAAAAACTGTTTTTT. This sequence encodes CASGRGIGTNEKLFF.

The chain employs TRBV5-4 and TRBJ1-1; no definite D call. This CDR3 region has 13 residues. Per germline, CDR1 SGHNT and CDR2 YYREEE (reference sequence). Trimming took off 4 bases at V and 1 base at J, with 8 bases between the two ends. In DNA, the CDR3 is TGTGCCAGCAGCACCAACAAGAACACTGAAGCTTTCTTT. This codes for CASSTNKNTEAFF. The full variable domain, completed using reference TRBV5-4 and TRBJ1-1, is ETGVTQSPTHLIKTRGQQVTLRCSSQSGHNTVSWYQQALGQGPQFIFQYYREEENGRGNFPPRFSGLQFPNYSSELNVNALELDDSALYLCASSTNKNTEAFFGQGTRLTVV.

The chain is built from TRBV2 and TRBJ1-5; 10 nucleotides match TRBD1. CDR1 is SNHLY, CDR2 FYNNEI, per germline. The CDR3 covers 15 residues. The trim removed 11 bases at V and 6 bases at J, leaving 13 bases unmatched. This CDR3 reads CAGQRDRGFGQPQHF. The CDR3 DNA is TGTGCCGGACAACGGGACAGGGGTTTTGGTCAGCCCCAGCATTTT.

The CDR3 spells CASSPDRVLSPQHF. The CDR3 DNA reads TGCGCCAGCAGCCCGGACAGGGTCCTTTCGCCCCAGCATTTT. The chain joins TRBV4-1 to TRBJ1-5; 8 bases align to TRBD1. Trimming cost V 4 bases and J 9 bases; bases outside gene matches: 8. This CDR3 contains 14 residues. Germline CDR1 and CDR2: MGHRA and YSYEKL.

The chain couples TRBV5-6 to TRBJ1-3; 7 bases map to TRBD1. The CDR3 is 15 residues long. J was trimmed by 0 bases and V by 4 bases; bases with no gene match: 4. Germline loops: CDR1 SGHDT, CDR2 YYEEEE. The CDR3 DNA reads TGTGCCAGCAGCCTGGGGACAGCCTCTGGAAACACCATATATTTT. Protein: CASSLGTASGNTIYF. Combining the CDR3 with reference TRBV5-6 and TRBJ1-3 gives the whole variable domain DAGVTQSPTHLIKTRGQQVTLRCSPKSGHDTVSWYQQALGQGPQFIFQYYEEEERQRGNFPDRFSGHQFPNYSSELNVNALLLGDSALYLCASSLGTASGNTIYFGEGSWLTVV.

J is TRBJ2-1 and V is TRBV7-3, with D uncertain. CDR1 and CDR2 (germline): SGHTA, FQGTGA. The V gene lost 3 bases and the J gene lost 8 bases, with 17 bases spanning the gap. This CDR3 comprises 15 residues. CDR3 sequence reads: CASSFNDPSIDEQFF. CDR3 bases: TGTGCCAGCAGCTTTAATGATCCGAGCATCGATGAGCAGTTCTTC.

This clone was recorded only once. The chain employs TRBV11-3 and TRBJ2-5; perhaps TRBD2 as D (5 bases). This CDR3 contains 15 residues. CDR1 is SGHNT, CDR2 YENEEA, per germline. V was trimmed by 2 bases and J by 1 base, leaving 11 bases between them. The CDR3 here is CASSLSAGPQETQYF. The CDR3 DNA follows: TGTGCCAGCAGCTTATCTGCGGGCCCCCAAGAGACCCAGTACTTC. Filled out from reference TRBV11-3 and TRBJ2-5, the complete variable domain reads EAGVVQSPRYKIIEKKQPVAFWCNPISGHNTLYWYLQNLGQGPELLIRYENEEAVDDSQLPKDRFSAERLKGVDSTLKIQPAELGDSAVYLCASSLSAGPQETQYFGPGTRLLVL.

This clone was seen just once. The chain links TRBV7-2 to TRBJ2-5; a possible D gene is TRBD2 (7 bases). There are 16 residues in the CDR3. Deletions cut 5 bases from V and 2 bases from J, with 18 bases between. The germline V gene encodes CDR1 SGHTA and CDR2 FQGNSA. The CDR3: CASSPGGLFLQETQYF. The CDR3 nucleotides are TGTGCCAGCAGCCCGGGGGGCCTTTTTCTTCAAGAGACCCAGTACTTC.

V and J are TRBV4-2 and TRBJ2-3; D is perhaps TRBD1 (6 bases). The CDR3 has 18 amino acids. In germline, CDR1 is LGHNA, CDR2 YNFKEQ. V was trimmed by 4 bases and J by 2 bases, leaving 22 bases between them. This CDR3 reads CASSRRGHRGINTDTQYF. CDR3 coding DNA: TGTGCCAGCAGCCGAAGGGGACACCGGGGTATCAACACAGATACGCAGTATTTT.

V is TRBV6-6 and J is TRBJ1-2; tentative D call: TRBD1 (6 bases). CDR3 length: 16 amino acids. Germline V gene data show CDR1 as MNHNY and CDR2 as SVGAGI (reference sequence). V lost 2 bases, J lost 1 base, and 14 bases lay in between. The CDR3 DNA follows: TGTGCCAGCAGTTACCCGCCCCGGGACAATAACTATGGCTACACCTTC. Protein: CASSYPPRDNNYGYTF.

This chain connects TRBV2 to TRBJ1-1, with D unclear. In germline, CDR1 is SNHLY, CDR2 FYNNEI. CDR3 size: 13 residues. V was shortened by 6 bases and J by 1 base, with 9 bases between the two germline ends. CDR3 amino acids: CASRGQPNTEAFF. In DNA, the CDR3 is TGTGCCAGCAGAGGGCAACCGAACACTGAAGCTTTCTTT.

The rearrangement joins TRBV5-6 to TRBJ2-5; D perhaps matches TRBD1 (6 bases). V dropped 0 bases and J dropped 4 bases, with 10 bases sitting between them. In germline, CDR1 is SGHDT, CDR2 YYEEEE. This CDR3 spans 14 amino acids. The CDR3 here is CASSLGGGLETQYF. DNA for the CDR3: TGTGCCAGCAGCTTGGGTGGGGGCCTAGAGACCCAGTACTTC.

The rearrangement uses TRBV30 and TRBJ2-7; 8 bases agree with TRBD1. V shed 2 bases and J 6 bases; nucleotides not matched to a gene: 9. The CDR3 is 14 amino acids. Germline V lookup: CDR1 GTSNPN, CDR2 SVGIG (reference sequence). CDR3 protein: CAWSTGTGGSEQYF. CDR3 sequence (DNA): TGTGCCTGGAGTACCGGGACAGGAGGGAGCGAGCAGTACTTC.

The chain links TRBV18 to TRBJ2-7; TRBD1 matches at 7 bases. Germline CDR1 and CDR2: KGHSH and LQKENI. The trim removed 0 bases at V and 2 bases at J, leaving 7 bases unmatched. The CDR3 loop spans 16 amino acids. In DNA, the CDR3 is TGTGCCAGCTCACCACCGAACAAGGGGGCTGCCTACGAGCAGTACTTC. Protein product: CASSPPNKGAAYEQYF.

The chain has TRBV27 and TRBJ2-3, with a tentative D call TRBD1 (6 bases). The CDR3 is 15 amino acids. V lost 2 bases and J lost 0, with 9 bases in between. Germline loops: CDR1 MNHEY, CDR2 SMNVEV (reference sequence). The CDR3 bases are TGTGCCAGCAGTTTAAGGGGGTCTAGCACAGATACGCAGTATTTT. Protein: CASSLRGSSTDTQYF.